In its sample, the clone carrying this TCR beta chain was seen many times. Its target is unknown. Template material for amplifying TCR beta CDR3 regions consisted of RNA transcripts. The HTBI primer set drove a first-round RT-PCR of the TCR CDR3. One entry per CDR3 protein, called by TCRdb with MiXCR from the multiplex PCR reads. In the table there are 450,000 to 550,000 distinct CDR3 sequences, roughly a quarter of which are singletons. Per germline, CDR1 SGHRS and CDR2 YFSETQ. V was trimmed by 4 bases and J by 6 bases, leaving 13 bases between them. The CDR3 covers 13 residues. This entry belongs to a study of T cells in Graves' hyperthyroidism and ophthalmopathy. General study findings and limits: Blood held most thyroid clonotypes expanded above 0.001 frequency.

V usage is TRBV5-1 and J usage is TRBJ1-2; D is undetermined. The clonotype was recovered from a woman younger than 45 with Graves' ophthalmopathy. Sequencing used blood. The CDR3 bases are TGCGCCAGCAGCCCCATTGACACCGATGGCTACACCTTC. This sequence encodes CASSPIDTDGYTF. Full variable domain (missing parts from reference TRBV5-1 and TRBJ1-2): KAGVTQTPRYLIKTRGQQVTLSCSPISGHRSVSWYQQTPGQGLQFLFEYFSETQRNKGNFPGRFSGRQFSNSRSEMNVSTLELGDSALYLCASSPIDTDGYTFGSGTRLTVV.